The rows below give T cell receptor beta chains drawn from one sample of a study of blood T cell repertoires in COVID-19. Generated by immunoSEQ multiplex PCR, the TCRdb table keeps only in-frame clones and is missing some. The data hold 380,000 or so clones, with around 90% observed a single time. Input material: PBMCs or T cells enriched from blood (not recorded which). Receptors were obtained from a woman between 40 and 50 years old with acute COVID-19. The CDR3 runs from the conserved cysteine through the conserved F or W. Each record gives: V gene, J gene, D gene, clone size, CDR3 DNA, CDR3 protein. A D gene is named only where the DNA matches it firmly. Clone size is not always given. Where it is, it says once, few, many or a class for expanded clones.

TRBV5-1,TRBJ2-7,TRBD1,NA,TGCGCCAGCAGCTTGGACATCATATCGGGACAGAATTCCTACGAGCAGTACTTC,CASSLDIISGQNSYEQYF
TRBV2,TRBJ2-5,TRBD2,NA,TGTGCCACCAGCGGGGGGTTTCAAGAGACCCAGTACTTC,CATSGGFQETQYF
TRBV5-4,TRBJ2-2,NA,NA,TGTGCCAGCAGCTTGGGGACAGCTGCCACCGGGGAGCTGTTTTTT,CASSLGTAATGELFF
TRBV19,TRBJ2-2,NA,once,TGTGCAGCGAGGCGCTACACCGGGGAGCTGTTTTTT,CAARRYTGELFF
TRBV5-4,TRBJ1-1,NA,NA,TGTGCCAGCAGCGGGGCCTTGAACACTGAAGCTTTCTTT,CASSGALNTEAFF
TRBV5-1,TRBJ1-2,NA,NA,TGCGCCAGCAGCTTGATTTCCGGTAGCTACACCTTC,CASSLISGSYTF
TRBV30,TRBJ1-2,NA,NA,TGTGCCTGGAATAAAATTAGGGGGTCCCACTATGGCTACACCTTC,CAWNKIRGSHYGYTF
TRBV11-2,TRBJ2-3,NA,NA,TGTGCCAGCAGCCCCAGTGTACCTAGCACAGATACGCAGTATTTT,CASSPSVPSTDTQYF
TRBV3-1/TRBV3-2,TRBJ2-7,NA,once,TGTGCCAGCAGCCGCGCCACCTACGAGCAGTACTTC,CASSRATYEQYF
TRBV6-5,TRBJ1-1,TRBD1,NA,TGTGCCAGCAGGCGTCGGGACAGGGCTGAAGCTTTCTTT,CASRRRDRAEAFF
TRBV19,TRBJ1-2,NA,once,TGTGCCAGTAGTCTAAACAAGGGGGGCTACACCTTC,CASSLNKGGYTF
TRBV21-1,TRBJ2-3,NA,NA,TGTGCCAGCAGCAAAGGAGGGCTAGCGGGGGCCGGAGATACGCAGTATTTT,CASSKGGLAGAGDTQYF
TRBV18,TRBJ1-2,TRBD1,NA,TGTGCCAGCTCATACTCTGGGACAGGGATTGACTATGGCTACACCTTC,CASSYSGTGIDYGYTF
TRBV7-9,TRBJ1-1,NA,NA,TGTGCCAGCAGCCCACAGAACACTGAAGCTTTCTTT,CASSPQNTEAFF
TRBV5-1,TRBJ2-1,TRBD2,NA,TGCGCCAGCAGCTTGGAACTAGCGGGGGGGCTGGGTGAGCAGTTCTTC,CASSLELAGGLGEQFF
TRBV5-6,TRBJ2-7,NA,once,TGTGCCAGCACACAGGGATATTACGAGCAGTACTTC,CASTQGYYEQYF
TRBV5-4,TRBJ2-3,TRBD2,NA,TGTGCCAGCAGCTCACAGACTAGCGCACTACTCTCAGATACGCAGTATTTT,CASSSQTSALLSDTQYF
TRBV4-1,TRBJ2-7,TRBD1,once,TGCGCCAGCAGCCAATCCAGGACAGGGGACTCCTACGAGCAGTACTTC,CASSQSRTGDSYEQYF
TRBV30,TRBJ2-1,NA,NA,TGTGCCTGGAGTGTACTAGGCAGTATATACAATGAGCAGTTCTTC,CAWSVLGSIYNEQFF
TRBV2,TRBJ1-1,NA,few,TGTGCCAGCAGTCGGGATGGGAACACTGAAGCTTTCTTT,CASSRDGNTEAFF
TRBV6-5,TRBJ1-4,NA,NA,TGTGCCAGCACCCCCCACCACAGTGGTGAAAAACTGTTTTTT,CASTPHHSGEKLFF
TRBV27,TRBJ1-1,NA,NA,TGTGCCAGCAGTTTAGACCCTTCTCCGGACACGGGCACTGAAGCTTTCTTT,CASSLDPSPDTGTEAFF
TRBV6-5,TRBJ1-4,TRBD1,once,TGTGCCAGCAGTTACTCTCAGGGGGCAAGAGAAAAACTGTTTTTT,CASSYSQGAREKLFF
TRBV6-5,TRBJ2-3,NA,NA,TGTGCCAGCAGTTACTCGAATGAGGGAACAGATACGCAGTATTTT,CASSYSNEGTDTQYF
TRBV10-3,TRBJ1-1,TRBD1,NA,TGTGCCATCAGACAACAGGGGGCCCCTGAAGCTTTCTTT,CAIRQQGAPEAFF
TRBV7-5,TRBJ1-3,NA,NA,TGTGCCAGAAGCCCTCGGGACAGGGGGCTTTCAAACTCTGGAAACACCATATATTTT,CARSPRDRGLSNSGNTIYF
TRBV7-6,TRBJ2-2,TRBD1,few,TGTGCCAGCAGCCCTCAACAGGGGACCGGGGAGCTGTTTTTT,CASSPQQGTGELFF
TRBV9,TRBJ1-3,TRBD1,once,TGTGCCAGCAGCGAGGGACAGCTAGGAAACACCATATATTTT,CASSEGQLGNTIYF
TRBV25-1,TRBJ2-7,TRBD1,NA,TGTGCCACTATGGACAGGACGTTATCCTACGAGCAGTACTTC,CATMDRTLSYEQYF
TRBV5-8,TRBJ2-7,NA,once,TGTGCCAGCAGCCTAGGACTAAGCATCTACGAGCAGTACTTC,CASSLGLSIYEQYF
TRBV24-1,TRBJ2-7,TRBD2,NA,TGTGCCACCAGTGATTTAGGAACTAGCGGCTACGAGCAGTACTTC,CATSDLGTSGYEQYF
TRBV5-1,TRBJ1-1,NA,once,TGCGCCAGCAGCCGGGGAGGGGACTTGAACACTGAAGCTTTCTTT,CASSRGGDLNTEAFF
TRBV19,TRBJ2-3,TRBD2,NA,TGTGCCAGTAGTACCGGGGGGGCCGATCGGAATACGCAGTATTTT,CASSTGGADRNTQYF
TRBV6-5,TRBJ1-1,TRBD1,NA,TGTGCCAGCAGTAGGGACAGGGAGAACACTGAAGCTTTCTTT,CASSRDRENTEAFF
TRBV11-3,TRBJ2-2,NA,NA,TGTGCCAGCAGTCTGCGGGGAACGACGAACACCGGGGAGCTGTTTTTT,CASSLRGTTNTGELFF
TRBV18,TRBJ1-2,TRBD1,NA,TGTGCCAGCTCACCTGGAGACAGGGCAGGCGGCTACACCTTC,CASSPGDRAGGYTF
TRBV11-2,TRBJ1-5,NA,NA,TGTGCCAGCAGCTACGGGAGCAATCAGCCCCAGCATTTT,CASSYGSNQPQHF
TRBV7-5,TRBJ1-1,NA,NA,TGTGCCAGAAGCGTAGGGGAGGCCACTGAAGCTTTCTTT,CARSVGEATEAFF
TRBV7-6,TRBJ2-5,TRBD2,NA,TGTGCCAGCAGATTGACTAGCGGGGGGCCTAGGTTTCAAGAGACCCAGTACTTC,CASRLTSGGPRFQETQYF
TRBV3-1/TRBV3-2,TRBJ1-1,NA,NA,TGTGCCAGCAGCCATCAAAACGGTGAAGCTTTCTTT,CASSHQNGEAFF
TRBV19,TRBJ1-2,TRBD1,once,TGTGCCAGTACCCCAGGACAGGGGCGCTATGGCTACACCTTC,CASTPGQGRYGYTF
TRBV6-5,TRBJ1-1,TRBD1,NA,TGTGCCAGCAGTCGGGACAGGTCCACTGAAGCTTTCTTT,CASSRDRSTEAFF
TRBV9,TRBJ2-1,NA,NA,TGTGCCAGCAGCGTATCAGGGGAGGGTTGGTACAATGAGCAGTTCTTC,CASSVSGEGWYNEQFF
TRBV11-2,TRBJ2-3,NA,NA,TGTGCCAGCAGCTTAGATGGGACTAGCACAGATACGCAGTATTTT,CASSLDGTSTDTQYF
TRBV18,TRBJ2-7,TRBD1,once,TGTGCCAGCTCGCCCCCGGGACAGGGGGCTTACGAGCAGTACTTC,CASSPPGQGAYEQYF
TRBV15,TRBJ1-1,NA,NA,TGTGCCACCAGCAGAGAATATAGTGGTCCCGAAGCTTTCTTT,CATSREYSGPEAFF
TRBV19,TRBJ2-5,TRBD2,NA,TGTGCCAGTAGTAAATCGGGACTAGCGGGAAAAGAGACCCAGTACTTC,CASSKSGLAGKETQYF
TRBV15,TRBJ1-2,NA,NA,TGTGCCACCAGCAAGGGGCTGAGGGGCTACACCTTC,CATSKGLRGYTF
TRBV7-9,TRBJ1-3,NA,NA,TGTGCCAGCAGCTTGGTAGGGGCTGGAAACACCATATATTTT,CASSLVGAGNTIYF
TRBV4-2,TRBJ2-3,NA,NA,TGTGCCAGCAGCCAAGTCGTAGCGCGCACAGATACGCAGTATTTT,CASSQVVARTDTQYF
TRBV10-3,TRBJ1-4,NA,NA,TGTGCCATCAGCCCAAAGGGGGATGAAAAACTGTTTTTT,CAISPKGDEKLFF
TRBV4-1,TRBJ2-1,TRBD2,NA,TGCGCCAGCAGCCAAGATCCCGCGGGGGGGATTATCAGCTCCTACAATGAGCAGTTCTTC,CASSQDPAGGIISSYNEQFF
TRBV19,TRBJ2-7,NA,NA,TGTGCCAGTACCCAGGGATACGAGCAGTACTTC,CASTQGYEQYF
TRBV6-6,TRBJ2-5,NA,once,TGTGCCAGCAGTTACACTAAAGAGACCCAGTACTTC,CASSYTKETQYF
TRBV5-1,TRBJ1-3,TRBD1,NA,TGCGCCAGCAGCCCGGGACAGTTAAACTCTGGAAACACCATATATTTT,CASSPGQLNSGNTIYF